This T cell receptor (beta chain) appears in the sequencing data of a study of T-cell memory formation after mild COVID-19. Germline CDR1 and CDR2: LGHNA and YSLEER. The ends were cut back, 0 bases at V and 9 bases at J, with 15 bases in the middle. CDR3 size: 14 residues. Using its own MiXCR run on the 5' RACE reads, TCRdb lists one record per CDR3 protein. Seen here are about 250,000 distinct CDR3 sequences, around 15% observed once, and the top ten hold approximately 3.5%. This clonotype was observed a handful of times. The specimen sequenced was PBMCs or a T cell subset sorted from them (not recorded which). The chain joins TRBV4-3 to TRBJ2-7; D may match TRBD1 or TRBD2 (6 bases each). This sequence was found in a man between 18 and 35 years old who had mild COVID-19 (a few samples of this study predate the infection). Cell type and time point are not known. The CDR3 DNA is TGCGCCAGCAGCCAAGAATTTATGGGGGGCGGGCAGTACTTC. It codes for CASSQEFMGGGQYF.